This T cell receptor beta chain comes out of a study of CDR3 diversity in severe acne. TCRdb recomputed calls from the PCR reads with MiXCR, one row per CDR3 protein. Counted here are 89,000 or so distinct CDR3 sequences, about half occurring once; the ten biggest clones make up 10%. The receptor's source is a male donor in good health, serving as a control. Sequenced: blood.

CDR3 DNA: TGTGCCAGCAATAAAGACTCAGGATCATCCTACGAGCAGTACTTC. It encodes CASNKDSGSSYEQYF. V usage is TRBV6-1 and J usage is TRBJ2-7; D not resolved. Germline CDR1 and CDR2: MNHNS and SASEGT. The CDR3 has 15 residues. V was trimmed by 7 bases and J by 1 base, leaving 17 bases between them.